This entry is about one T cell receptor beta chain. Its specificity is unknown. The data originate from a study of cytomegalovirus exposure and HLA in healthy donors. Findings and caveats of the study: A later analysis appeared to link common viral pathogens to several of the most significant clusters. Follow-up analysis found HLA locus-dependent TCR association rates, highest for DRB1 and lowest for HLA-C.

60 Vbeta and 13 Jbeta primers were used in PCR. In the study's own analysis: The authors later counted 75 million to 90 million unique TCR beta chains, approximately 10 million of them shared. TCRdb's table, derived via immunoSEQ multiplex PCR, lists solely in-frame clones and lacks some. That table gives V, J and clone size, and the DNA gave D and trimming. Of over 200,000 clones detected, around 73% appear once; the ten largest clones hold 3.5% to 4%. This CDR3 has 16 residues. J was trimmed by 5 bases and V by 1 base; bases with no gene match: 8. The germline gives CDR1 KGHSH, CDR2 LQKENI. The sample comprised PBMCs. This chain connects TRBV18 to TRBJ2-1, with 7 bases fitting TRBD1. The receptor comes from a male donor in good health and CMV-seronegative. CDR3 in amino acids: CASSPQLGTANNEQFF. The CDR3 nucleotides read TGTGCCAGCTCACCACAACTCGGGACAGCAAACAATGAGCAGTTCTTC.